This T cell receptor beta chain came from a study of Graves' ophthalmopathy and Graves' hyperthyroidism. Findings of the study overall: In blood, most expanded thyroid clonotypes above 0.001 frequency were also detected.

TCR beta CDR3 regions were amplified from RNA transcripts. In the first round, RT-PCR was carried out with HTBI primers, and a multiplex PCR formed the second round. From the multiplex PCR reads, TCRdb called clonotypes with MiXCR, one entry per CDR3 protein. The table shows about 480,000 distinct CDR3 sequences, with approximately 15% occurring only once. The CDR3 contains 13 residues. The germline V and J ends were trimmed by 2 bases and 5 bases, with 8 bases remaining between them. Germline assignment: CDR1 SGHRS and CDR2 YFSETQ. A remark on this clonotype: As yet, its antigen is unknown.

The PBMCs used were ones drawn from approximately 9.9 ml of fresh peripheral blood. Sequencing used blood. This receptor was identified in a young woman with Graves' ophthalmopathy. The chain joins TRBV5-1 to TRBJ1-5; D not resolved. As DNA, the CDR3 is TGCGCCAGCAGCTTTACCACAGATCAGCCCCAGCATTTT. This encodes CASSFTTDQPQHF.